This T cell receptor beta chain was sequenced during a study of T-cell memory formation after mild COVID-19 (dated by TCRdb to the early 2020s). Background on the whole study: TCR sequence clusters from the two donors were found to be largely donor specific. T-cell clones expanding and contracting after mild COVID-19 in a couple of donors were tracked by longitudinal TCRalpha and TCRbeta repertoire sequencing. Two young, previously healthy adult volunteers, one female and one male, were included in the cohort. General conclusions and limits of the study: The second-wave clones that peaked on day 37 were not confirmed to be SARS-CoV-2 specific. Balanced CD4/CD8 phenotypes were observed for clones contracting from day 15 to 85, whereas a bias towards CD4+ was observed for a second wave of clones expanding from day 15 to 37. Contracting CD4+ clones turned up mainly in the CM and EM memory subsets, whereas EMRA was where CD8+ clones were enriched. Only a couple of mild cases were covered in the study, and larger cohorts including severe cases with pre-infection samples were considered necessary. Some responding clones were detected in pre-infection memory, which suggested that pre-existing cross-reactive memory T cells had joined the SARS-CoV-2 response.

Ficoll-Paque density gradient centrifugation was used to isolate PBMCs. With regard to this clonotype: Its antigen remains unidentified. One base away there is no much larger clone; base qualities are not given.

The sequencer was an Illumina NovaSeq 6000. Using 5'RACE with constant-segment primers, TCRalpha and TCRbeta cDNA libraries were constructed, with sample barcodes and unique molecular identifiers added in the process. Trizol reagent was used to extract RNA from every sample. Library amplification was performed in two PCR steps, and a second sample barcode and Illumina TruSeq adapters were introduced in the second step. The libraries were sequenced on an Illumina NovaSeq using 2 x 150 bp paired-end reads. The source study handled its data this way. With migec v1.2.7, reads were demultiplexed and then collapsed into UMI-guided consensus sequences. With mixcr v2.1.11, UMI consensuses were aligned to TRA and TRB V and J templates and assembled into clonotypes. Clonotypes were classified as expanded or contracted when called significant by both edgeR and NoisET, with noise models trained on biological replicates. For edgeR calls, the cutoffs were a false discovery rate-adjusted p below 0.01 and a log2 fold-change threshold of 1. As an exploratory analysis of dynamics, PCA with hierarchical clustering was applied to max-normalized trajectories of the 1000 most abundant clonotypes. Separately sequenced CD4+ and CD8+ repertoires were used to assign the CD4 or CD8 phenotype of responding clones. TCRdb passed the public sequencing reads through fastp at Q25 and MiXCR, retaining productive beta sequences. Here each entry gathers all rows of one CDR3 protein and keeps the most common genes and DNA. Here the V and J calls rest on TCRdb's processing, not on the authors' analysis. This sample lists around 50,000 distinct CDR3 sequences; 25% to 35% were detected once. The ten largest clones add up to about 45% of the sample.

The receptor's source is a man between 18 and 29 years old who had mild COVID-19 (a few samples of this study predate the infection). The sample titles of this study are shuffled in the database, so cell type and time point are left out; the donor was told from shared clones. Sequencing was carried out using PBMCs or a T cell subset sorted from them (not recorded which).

At the DNA level, the sequence is TGCAGCGTCCCGGGGCCTCTCTATGGCTACACCTTC. Translation gives CSVPGPLYGYTF. The chain couples TRBV29-1 to TRBJ1-2; the D gene is perhaps TRBD1, on 5 matching bases. V drops 6 bases and J drops 4 bases, leaving 12 bases in between. The germline V gene specifies SQVTM as CDR1 and ANQGSEA as CDR2. The CDR3 spans 12 residues, from the cysteine through the phenylalanine. The read is trimmed to its CDR3 DNA, 36 bases read in frame from base 1.